Reported below is one T cell receptor (beta chain). Here immunoSEQ multiplex PCR was the method, and the copy in TCRdb shows in-frame clones only, minus some. In the table there are 150,000 to 200,000 clones, 84% of which are singletons. The source of the sample is a study of blood T cell repertoires in COVID-19. CDR1 and CDR2 from the germline V gene are MNHNY and SVGAGI (reference sequence). After removal of 6 bases from V and 13 bases from J, the junction contained 15 bases not matched to a gene. This CDR3 spans 14 amino acids. This sequence originates from an elderly woman with acute or convalescent COVID-19. Sequencing was carried out using peripheral blood. This chain joins TRBV6-6 and TRBJ1-5, with TRBD1 identical over 7 bases. DNA for the CDR3: TGTGCCAGCAGCTCCTACATAGGGGACAGCTTTCAGCATTTT. Translation: CASSSYIGDSFQHF.